This T cell receptor (beta chain) is drawn from a study of control samples from healthy donors and cancer patients. Per the germline V gene, CDR1 is MNHEY and CDR2 is SMNVEV (reference sequence). The V gene lost 1 base and the J gene lost 6 bases, with 11 bases spanning the gap. This CDR3 spans 14 amino acids. The repertoire was sequenced with immunoSEQ multiplex PCR; TCRdb's copy has only in-frame clones and lacks some. The table records just over 80,000 clones, over 85% of them present only once. This sequence joins TRBV27 and TRBJ2-3; maybe TRBD1 (6 bases). This TCR came from a man in his fifties or sixties in good health. The sequencing sample was made of blood. The CDR3, as DNA: TGTGCCAGCAGTTTATATCAGGGGTTGGATACGCAGTATTTT. Its protein is CASSLYQGLDTQYF.